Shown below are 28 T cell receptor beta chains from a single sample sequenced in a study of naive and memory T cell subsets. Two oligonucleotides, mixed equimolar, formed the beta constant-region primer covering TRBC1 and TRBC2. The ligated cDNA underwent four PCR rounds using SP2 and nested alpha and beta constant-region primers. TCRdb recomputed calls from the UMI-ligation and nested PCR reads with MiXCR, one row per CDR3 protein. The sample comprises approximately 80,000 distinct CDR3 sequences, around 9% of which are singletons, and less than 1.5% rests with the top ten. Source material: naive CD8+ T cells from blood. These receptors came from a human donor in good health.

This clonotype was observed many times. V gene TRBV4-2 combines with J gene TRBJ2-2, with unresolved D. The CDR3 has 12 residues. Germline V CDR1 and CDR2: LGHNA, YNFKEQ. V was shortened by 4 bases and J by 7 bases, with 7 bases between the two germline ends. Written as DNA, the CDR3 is TGTGCCAGCAGCCCCGCCCACGGGGAGCTGTTTTTT. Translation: CASSPAHGELFF.

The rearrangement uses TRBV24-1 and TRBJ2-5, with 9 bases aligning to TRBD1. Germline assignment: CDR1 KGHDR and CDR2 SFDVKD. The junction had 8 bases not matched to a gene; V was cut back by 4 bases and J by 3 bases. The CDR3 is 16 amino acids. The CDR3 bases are TGTGCCACCAGTGAGCCGGTCCGGACAGGGGAAGAGACCCAGTACTTC. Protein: CATSEPVRTGEETQYF.

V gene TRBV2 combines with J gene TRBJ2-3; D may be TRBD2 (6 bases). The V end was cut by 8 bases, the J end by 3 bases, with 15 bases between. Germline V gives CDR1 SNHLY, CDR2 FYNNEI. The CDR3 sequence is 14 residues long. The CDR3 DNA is TGTGCCAGCCCTCCGGGCGGGGTGACAGATACGCAGTATTTT. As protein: CASPPGGVTDTQYF.

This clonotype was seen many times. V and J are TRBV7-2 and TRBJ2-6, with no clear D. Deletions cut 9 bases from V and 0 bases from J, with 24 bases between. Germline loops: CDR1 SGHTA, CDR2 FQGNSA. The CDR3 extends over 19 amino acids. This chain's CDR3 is CASPQVPLRVPSGANVLTF. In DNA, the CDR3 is TGTGCCAGTCCCCAAGTCCCCCTGCGAGTTCCCTCTGGGGCCAACGTCCTGACTTTC.

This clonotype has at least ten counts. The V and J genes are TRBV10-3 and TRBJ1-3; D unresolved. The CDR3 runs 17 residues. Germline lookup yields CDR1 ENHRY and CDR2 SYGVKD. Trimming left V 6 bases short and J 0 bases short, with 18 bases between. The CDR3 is CAISEADGTNSGNTIYF. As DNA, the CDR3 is TGTGCCATCAGCGAAGCCGACGGAACAAACTCTGGAAACACCATATATTTT.

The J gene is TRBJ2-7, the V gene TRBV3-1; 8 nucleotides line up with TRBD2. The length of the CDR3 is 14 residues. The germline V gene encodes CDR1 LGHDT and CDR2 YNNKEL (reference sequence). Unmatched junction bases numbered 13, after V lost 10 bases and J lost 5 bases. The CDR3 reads CATSRREARDEQYF. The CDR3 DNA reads TGTGCCACCTCGAGGCGGGAGGCTAGGGACGAGCAGTACTTC.

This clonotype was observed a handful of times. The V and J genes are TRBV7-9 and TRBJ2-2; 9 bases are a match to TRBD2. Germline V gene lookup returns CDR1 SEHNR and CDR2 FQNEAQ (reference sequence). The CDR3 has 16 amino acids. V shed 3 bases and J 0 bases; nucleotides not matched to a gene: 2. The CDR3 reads CASSLTSGPNTGELFF. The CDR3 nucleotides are TGTGCCAGCAGCTTGACTAGCGGCCCGAACACCGGGGAGCTGTTTTTT.

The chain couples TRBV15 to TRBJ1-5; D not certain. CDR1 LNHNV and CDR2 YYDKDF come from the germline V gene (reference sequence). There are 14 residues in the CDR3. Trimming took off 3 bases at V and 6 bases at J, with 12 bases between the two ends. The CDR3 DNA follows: TGTGCCACCAGCAGCACGACTGTCCGTCAGCCCCAGCATTTT. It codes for CATSSTTVRQPQHF.

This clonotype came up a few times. The CDR3: CAWSPGSADEQFF. The DNA for the CDR3 is TGTGCCTGGAGCCCCGGGTCCGCAGATGAGCAGTTCTTC. The chain recombines TRBV30 with TRBJ2-1; D uncertain. This CDR3 contains 13 residues. The germline V and J ends were trimmed by 3 bases and 8 bases, with 14 bases remaining between them. The V gene's germline CDR1 is GTSNPN and CDR2 SVGIG (reference sequence).

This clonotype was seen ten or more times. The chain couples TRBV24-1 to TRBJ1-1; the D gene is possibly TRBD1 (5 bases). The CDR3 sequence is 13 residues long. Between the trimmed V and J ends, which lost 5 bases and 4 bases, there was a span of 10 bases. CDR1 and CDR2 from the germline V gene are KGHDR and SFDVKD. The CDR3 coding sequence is TGTGCCACCAGTGCTGCTGGGGGCACTGAAGCTTTCTTT. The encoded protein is CATSAAGGTEAFF.

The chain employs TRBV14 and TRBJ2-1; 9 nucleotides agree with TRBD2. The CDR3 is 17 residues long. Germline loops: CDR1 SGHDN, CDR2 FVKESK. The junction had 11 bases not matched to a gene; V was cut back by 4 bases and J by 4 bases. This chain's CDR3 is CASSPSGTSRKYNEQFF. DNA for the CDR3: TGTGCCAGCAGCCCATCCGGGACTAGCAGAAAATACAATGAGCAGTTCTTC.

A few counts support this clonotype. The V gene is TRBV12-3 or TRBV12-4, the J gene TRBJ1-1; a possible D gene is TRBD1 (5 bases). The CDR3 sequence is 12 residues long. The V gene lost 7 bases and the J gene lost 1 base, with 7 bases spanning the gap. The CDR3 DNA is TGTGCCAGCAAAGGGACGAACACTGAAGCTTTCTTT. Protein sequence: CASKGTNTEAFF.

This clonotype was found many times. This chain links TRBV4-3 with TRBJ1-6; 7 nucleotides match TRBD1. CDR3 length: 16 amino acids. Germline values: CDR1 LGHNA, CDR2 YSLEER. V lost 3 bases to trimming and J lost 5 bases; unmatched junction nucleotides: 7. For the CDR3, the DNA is TGCGCCAGCAGCCAGGACAGGTGGCGGGATAATTCACCCCTCCACTTT. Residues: CASSQDRWRDNSPLHF.

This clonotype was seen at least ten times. The CDR3 region is CASSSTFRSNQPQHF. The DNA for the CDR3 is TGTGCCAGCAGTTCAACCTTTCGCAGCAATCAGCCCCAGCATTTT. This rearrangement joins TRBV6-6 to TRBJ1-5; D remains unclear. CDR1 is MNHNY and CDR2 is SVGAGI in the germline V gene (reference sequence). The CDR3 sequence is 15 residues long. The V end lost 4 bases, the J end lost 1 base, and 11 bases lay between the germline ends.

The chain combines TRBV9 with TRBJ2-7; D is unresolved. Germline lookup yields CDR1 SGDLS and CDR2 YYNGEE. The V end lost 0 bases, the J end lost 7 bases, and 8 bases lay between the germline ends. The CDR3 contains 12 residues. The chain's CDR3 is CASSVGNGEQYF. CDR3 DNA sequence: TGTGCCAGCAGCGTAGGCAATGGGGAGCAGTACTTC.

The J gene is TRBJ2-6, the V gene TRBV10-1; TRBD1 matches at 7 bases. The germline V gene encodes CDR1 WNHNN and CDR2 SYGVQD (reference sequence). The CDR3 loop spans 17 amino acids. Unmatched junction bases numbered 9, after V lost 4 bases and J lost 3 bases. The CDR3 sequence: CASSVGQPFHGANVLTF. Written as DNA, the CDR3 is TGCGCCAGCAGTGTGGGACAGCCCTTTCATGGGGCCAACGTCCTGACTTTC.

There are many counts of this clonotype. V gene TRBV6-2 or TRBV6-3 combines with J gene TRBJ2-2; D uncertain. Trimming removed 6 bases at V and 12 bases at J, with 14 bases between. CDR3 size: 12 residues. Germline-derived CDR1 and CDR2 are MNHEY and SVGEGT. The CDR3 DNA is TGTGCCAGCAGCCCGGAGAATCGGAAGCTGTTTTTT. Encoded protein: CASSPENRKLFF.

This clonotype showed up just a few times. The CDR3 region is CASSESGGVAGVLSDEQFF. In nucleotides, the CDR3 is TGCGCCAGCAGTGAGTCTGGGGGGGTAGCGGGAGTGTTAAGCGATGAGCAGTTCTTC. The V and J genes are TRBV10-2 and TRBJ2-1; TRBD2 matches at 9 bases. This CDR3 region has 19 residues. Germline values: CDR1 WSHSY, CDR2 SAAADI. Unmatched junction bases numbered 17, after V lost 0 bases and J lost 8 bases.

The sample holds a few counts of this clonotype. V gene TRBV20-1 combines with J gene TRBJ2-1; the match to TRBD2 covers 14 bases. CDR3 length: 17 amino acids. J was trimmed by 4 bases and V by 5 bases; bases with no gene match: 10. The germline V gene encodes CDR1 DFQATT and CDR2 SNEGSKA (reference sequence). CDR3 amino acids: CSAPSGLAGDLYNEQFF. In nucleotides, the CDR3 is TGCAGTGCTCCCTCGGGACTAGCGGGAGATCTATACAATGAGCAGTTCTTC.

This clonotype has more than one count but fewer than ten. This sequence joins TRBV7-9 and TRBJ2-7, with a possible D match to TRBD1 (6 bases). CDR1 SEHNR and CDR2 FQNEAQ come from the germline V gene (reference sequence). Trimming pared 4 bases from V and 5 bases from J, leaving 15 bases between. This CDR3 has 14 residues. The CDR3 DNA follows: TGTGCCAGCAGCTACATCAGGGGAGCGGACGAGCAGTACTTC. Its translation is CASSYIRGADEQYF.

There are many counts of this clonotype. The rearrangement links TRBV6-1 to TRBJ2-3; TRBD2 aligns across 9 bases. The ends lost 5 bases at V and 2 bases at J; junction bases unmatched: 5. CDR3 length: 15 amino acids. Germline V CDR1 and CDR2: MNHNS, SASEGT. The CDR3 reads CASSLAGVNTDTQYF. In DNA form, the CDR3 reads TGTGCCAGCAGTTTAGCGGGAGTAAACACAGATACGCAGTATTTT.

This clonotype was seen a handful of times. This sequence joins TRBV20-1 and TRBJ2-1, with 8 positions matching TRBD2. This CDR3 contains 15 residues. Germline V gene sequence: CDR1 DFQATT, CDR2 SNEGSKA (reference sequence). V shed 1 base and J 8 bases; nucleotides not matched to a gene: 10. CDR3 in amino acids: CSARGFDSGSDEQFF. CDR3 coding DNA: TGCAGTGCTAGAGGGTTTGACAGCGGGAGCGATGAGCAGTTCTTC.

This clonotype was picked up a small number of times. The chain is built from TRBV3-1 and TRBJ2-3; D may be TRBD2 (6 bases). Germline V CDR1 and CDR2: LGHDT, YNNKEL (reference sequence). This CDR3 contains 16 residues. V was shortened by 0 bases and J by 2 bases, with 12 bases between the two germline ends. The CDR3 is CASSQDGLTLTDTQYF. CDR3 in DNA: TGTGCCAGCAGCCAAGATGGACTAACCCTCACAGATACGCAGTATTTT.

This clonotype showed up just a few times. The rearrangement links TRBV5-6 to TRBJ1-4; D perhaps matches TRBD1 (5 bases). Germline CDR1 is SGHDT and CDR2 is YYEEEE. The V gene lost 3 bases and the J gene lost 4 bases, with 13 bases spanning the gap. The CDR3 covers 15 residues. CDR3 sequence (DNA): TGTGCCAGCAGCTGGGGGGACGGACATAATGAAAAACTGTTTTTT. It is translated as CASSWGDGHNEKLFF.

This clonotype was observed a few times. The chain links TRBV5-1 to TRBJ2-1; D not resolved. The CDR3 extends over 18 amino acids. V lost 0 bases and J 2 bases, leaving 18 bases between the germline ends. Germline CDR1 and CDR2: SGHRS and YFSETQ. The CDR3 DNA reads TGCGCCAGCAGCTTGGCCGGTTTGCCAGGCCCTACCTACAATGAGCAGTTCTTC. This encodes CASSLAGLPGPTYNEQFF.

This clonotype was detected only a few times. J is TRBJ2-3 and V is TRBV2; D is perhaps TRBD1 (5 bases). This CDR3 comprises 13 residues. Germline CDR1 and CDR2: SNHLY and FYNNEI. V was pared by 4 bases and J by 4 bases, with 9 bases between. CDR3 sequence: CASSAGAADTQYF. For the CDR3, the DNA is TGTGCCAGCAGTGCTGGGGCAGCAGATACGCAGTATTTT.

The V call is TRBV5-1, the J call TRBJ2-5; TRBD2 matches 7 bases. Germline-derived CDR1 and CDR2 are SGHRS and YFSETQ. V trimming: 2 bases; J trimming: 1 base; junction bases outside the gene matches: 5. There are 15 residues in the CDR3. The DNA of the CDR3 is TGCGCCAGCAGCTTTTCGGGGACTACCCAAGAGACCCAGTACTTC. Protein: CASSFSGTTQETQYF. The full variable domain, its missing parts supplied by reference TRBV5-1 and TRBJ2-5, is KAGVTQTPRYLIKTRGQQVTLSCSPISGHRSVSWYQQTPGQGLQFLFEYFSETQRNKGNFPGRFSGRQFSNSRSEMNVSTLELGDSALYLCASSFSGTTQETQYFGPGTRLLVL.

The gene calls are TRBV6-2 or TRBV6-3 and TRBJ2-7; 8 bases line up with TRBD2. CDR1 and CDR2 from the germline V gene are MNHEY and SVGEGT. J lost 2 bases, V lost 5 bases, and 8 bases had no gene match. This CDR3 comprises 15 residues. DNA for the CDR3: TGTGCCAGCAGTCCCGAGGAGCGGGAGCCCTACGAGCAGTACTTC. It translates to CASSPEEREPYEQYF.